Below are 15 T cell receptor beta chains sequenced from a single sample in a study of blood T cell repertoires in COVID-19. Profiling relied on immunoSEQ multiplex PCR, and the TCRdb table lists in-frame clones only, not all of them. The table has about 200,000 clones, roughly 80% seen once; the top ten hold approximately 8%. The sample comprised peripheral blood. The receptors were sampled from a woman of 80 years or more with acute or convalescent COVID-19.

This clone was observed a few times. This chain joins TRBV29-1 and TRBJ2-1; TRBD1 matches 8 bases. The J segment lost 6 bases and the V segment lost 6 bases, leaving 10 bases of the junction unmatched. Germline V gene data show CDR1 as SQVTM and CDR2 as ANQGSEA. The length of the CDR3 is 14 residues. The CDR3 spells CSVARTGLPNEQFF. The DNA of the CDR3 is TGCAGCGTAGCAAGGACAGGGCTCCCCAATGAGCAGTTCTTC.

V is TRBV7-2 and J is TRBJ1-5, with 7 bases that match TRBD1. The ends lost 3 bases at V and 0 bases at J; junction bases unmatched: 5. CDR3 length equals 16 residues. Germline V gives CDR1 SGHTA, CDR2 FQGNSA. The CDR3 region has the DNA TGTGCCAGCAGCTTTTGGGACAGAAATAGCAATCAGCCCCAGCATTTT. As protein: CASSFWDRNSNQPQHF.

This clone showed up just a few times. The V and J genes are TRBV25-1 and TRBJ1-2; 9 positions agree with TRBD1. Germline V CDR1 and CDR2: MGHDK, SYGVNS. This CDR3 is 14 amino acids long. Trimming at V came to 1 base and at J to 7 bases, leaving 4 bases not matched to a gene. CDR3 coding DNA: TGTGCCAGCAGTGAATGGGTGACAGGGGGTGGCTACACCTTC. Amino acids: CASSEWVTGGGYTF.

CDR3 sequence: CASSVASGRSQETQYF. The CDR3 nucleotides are TGTGCCAGCAGCGTAGCTAGCGGGAGGTCTCAAGAGACCCAGTACTTC. J is TRBJ2-5 and V is TRBV9; 11 bases map to TRBD2. Germline trimming cut 0 bases from V and 2 bases from J; bases unmatched to any gene: 3. CDR3 length: 16 residues. CDR1 and CDR2 from the germline V gene are SGDLS and YYNGEE.

Concerning this clone: One end of the junction varies from germline; a read error may be responsible. The V gene is TRBV20-1, the J gene TRBJ1-2; TRBD1 aligns across 9 bases. Looked up from germline, CDR1 is DFQATT and CDR2 is SNEGSKA (reference sequence). The CDR3 is 11 amino acids. The CDR3 DNA reads as TGCAGTGCAACCGGGACAGGGCGAGGGCCTTTC. Its translation: CSATGTGRGPF.

This clone appeared a few times. This chain links TRBV10-3 with TRBJ2-1; 9 nucleotides match TRBD1. J gave up 15 bases and V 7 bases, and 13 bases lay outside the gene matches. The CDR3 consists of 13 residues. Germline V lookup: CDR1 ENHRY, CDR2 SYGVKD. In nucleotides, the CDR3 is TGTGCCATCACCTCGGGCGGACAGGGGCTTTGGTTCTTC. Translating gives CAITSGGQGLWFF.

This clone was detected once. The chain uses TRBV5-6 and TRBJ1-6, with a weak D call TRBD1 (6 bases). Germline CDR1 SGHDT, CDR2 YYEEEE. V was clipped by 0 bases and J by 0 bases, with 10 bases between them. The CDR3 spans 17 residues. CDR3 in DNA: TGTGCCAGCAGCTTGGCAGGGGTCAGCTCCTATAATTCACCCCTCCACTTT. It specifies CASSLAGVSSYNSPLHF.

Concerning this clone itself: The same CDR3 is also encoded by other DNA sequences in this sample. The V and J genes are TRBV19 and TRBJ2-7; 8 nucleotides line up with TRBD1. This CDR3 region has 13 residues. The J segment lost 3 bases and the V segment lost 3 bases, leaving 1 base of the junction unmatched. Germline assignment: CDR1 LNHDA and CDR2 SQIVND (reference sequence). The CDR3 nucleotides are TGTGCCAGTAGTATCGACAGGGGCTACGAGCAGTACTTC. Protein product: CASSIDRGYEQYF. The full variable domain, in which reference TRBV19 and TRBJ2-7 provide the parts outside the CDR3, is DGGITQSPKYLFRKEGQNVTLSCEQNLNHDAMYWYRQDPGQGLRLIYYSQIVNDFQKGDIAEGYSVSREKKESFPLTVTSAQKNPTAFYLCASSIDRGYEQYFGPGTRLTVT.

The gene calls are TRBV19 and TRBJ1-2; tentative D call: TRBD1 (5 bases). Germline V lookup: CDR1 LNHDA, CDR2 SQIVND (reference sequence). V shed 6 bases and J shed 9 bases, with 17 bases lying between them. CDR3 length: 13 residues. In DNA form, the CDR3 reads TGTGCCAGTAGCCTATGGGGCAGCAGGAGCTACACCTTC. This translates into CASSLWGSRSYTF.

V gene TRBV7-2 combines with J gene TRBJ2-7; 8 bases line up with TRBD1. V dropped 4 bases and J dropped 7; count of bases not matched to a gene: 6. This CDR3 is 13 amino acids long. Germline CDR1 reads SGHTA; CDR2 reads FQGNSA. CDR3 loop: CASSSDRGWEQYF. CDR3 DNA sequence: TGTGCCAGCAGCTCCGACAGGGGTTGGGAGCAGTACTTC.

This CDR3 reads CASSSGQGGPQYF. For the CDR3, the DNA is TGTGCCAGCAGTTCGGGACAGGGTGGTCCCCAGTACTTC. The rearrangement links TRBV28 to TRBJ2-5; 9 bases map to TRBD1. V shed 4 bases and J 9 bases; nucleotides not matched to a gene: 6. Germline assignment: CDR1 MDHEN and CDR2 SYDVKM. This CDR3 contains 13 residues.

This clone has just a few counts. The chain recombines TRBV4-2 with TRBJ2-7; a possible D gene is TRBD1 (5 bases). Germline V lookup: CDR1 LGHNA, CDR2 YNFKEQ. The CDR3 spans 16 residues. V was shortened by 4 bases and J by 1 base, with 17 bases between the two germline ends. CDR3 coding DNA: TGTGCCAGCAGCCCTATGGGTAGGGGTGTATCCTACGAGCAGTACTTC. Protein: CASSPMGRGVSYEQYF.

V and J are TRBV4-1 and TRBJ1-1; no clear D. V lost 0 bases to trimming and J lost 11 bases, with 13 bases between them. From germline, CDR1 is MGHRA and CDR2 YSYEKL. This CDR3 spans 13 amino acids. The CDR3 bases are TGCGCCAGCAGCCAAGAAAAGGATCGGCGGGCTTTCTTT. It specifies CASSQEKDRRAFF.

This chain uses TRBV19 with TRBJ1-1; unclear D gene. Trimming shortened V by 3 bases and J by 6 bases, and 17 bases separated the two germline ends. Germline V CDR1 and CDR2: LNHDA, SQIVND (reference sequence). The CDR3 loop spans 15 amino acids. The CDR3 spells CASSIALLSRAEAFF. DNA for the CDR3: TGTGCCAGTAGTATCGCCTTACTTTCGAGAGCTGAAGCTTTCTTT.

The chain carries TRBV2 and TRBJ2-5; no firm D call. Germline V lookup: CDR1 SNHLY, CDR2 FYNNEI. V dropped 5 bases and J dropped 0 bases, with 10 bases sitting between them. This CDR3 is 14 amino acids long. CDR3 region: CASSKTPNQETQYF. CDR3 in DNA: TGTGCCAGCAGTAAGACACCGAACCAAGAGACCCAGTACTTC.